The 13 T cell receptor beta chains given below trace back to one sample, sequenced in a study of T cell repertoires in cytomegalovirus infection. TCRdb re-derived calls from the reads in MiXCR, one entry per CDR3 protein. The sample includes hundreds of thousands of distinct CDR3 sequences, more than 20% of them seen just once. Source material: CD8+ T cells from PBMCs. The receptors come from a human donor in good health (CMV status not recorded). Some clones in this sample may be carry-over from other donors' samples.

This clonotype came up a few times. The genes are TRBV2 and TRBJ2-3; 9 bases map to TRBD1. Germline V gene lookup returns CDR1 SNHLY and CDR2 FYNNEI. The CDR3 totals 16 residues. V shed 3 bases, J shed 2 bases, and the junction held 6 bases outside the gene matches. CDR3 in DNA: TGTGCCAGCAGTGATGGACAGGGGATATTCACAGATACGCAGTATTTT. Its translation is CASSDGQGIFTDTQYF.

Of note for this clonotype: A single base separates this from a much larger clone, so it may be a read error. The chain is built from TRBV7-6 and TRBJ2-4; D gene ambiguous. From germline, CDR1 is SGHVS and CDR2 FNYEAQ. CDR3 length: 15 amino acids. Written as DNA, the CDR3 is TGTGCCGGCAGCTTAGGCTCCTCGATGGAAAACATTCAGTACTTC. Amino acid sequence: CAGSLGSSMENIQYF.

The V call is TRBV6-6, the J call TRBJ2-7; D unresolved. Per germline, CDR1 MNHNY and CDR2 SVGAGI (reference sequence). The CDR3 length is 13 residues. V lost 7 bases, J lost 5 bases, and 15 bases lay in between. CDR3 sequence reads: CASTPALVDEQYV. The CDR3 region has the DNA TGTGCCAGCACACCGGCCCTAGTTGACGAGCAGTACGTC.

The table lists this clonotype with a few counts. J is TRBJ2-7 and V is TRBV15; no reliable D call. Germline CDR1 and CDR2: LNHNV and YYDKDF (reference sequence). This CDR3 contains 14 residues. V gave up 6 bases and J gave up 0 bases, with 12 bases separating them. CDR3 loop: CATRDRRTSYEQYV. Here the CDR3 DNA reads TGTGCCACCAGAGACCGTAGGACCTCCTACGAGCAGTACGTC.

V usage is TRBV28 and J usage is TRBJ2-7; 14 bases are a match to TRBD2. Germline V gives CDR1 MDHEN, CDR2 SYDVKM. This CDR3 spans 19 amino acids. CDR3 in amino acids: CANRPTIRLAGGQSYGQYV. CDR3 sequence (DNA): TGTGCCAACAGACCCACGATCAGACTAGCGGGGGGGCAATCGTACGGGCAGTACGTC.

The chain uses TRBV3-1 and TRBJ1-2; D gene uncertain. V shed 1 base and J shed 8 bases, with 8 bases lying between them. Germline CDR1 and CDR2: LGHDT and YNNKEL (reference sequence). CDR3 length equals 12 residues. CDR3 sequence: CASSQAGSGYTF. The CDR3 DNA reads TGTGCCAGCAGCCAAGCCGGGAGCGGCTACACCTTC.

The chain employs TRBV20-1 and TRBJ2-7; 12 bases match TRBD1. From germline, CDR1 is DFQATT and CDR2 SNEGSKA (reference sequence). The J segment lost 7 bases and the V segment lost 1 base, leaving 8 bases of the junction unmatched. The CDR3 spans 15 residues. CDR3 coding DNA: TGCAGTGCTAGAGGCTCGGGACAGGGGGCTGGAGAGCAGTACTTC. This encodes CSARGSGQGAGEQYF.

The table lists this clonotype with many counts. V and J are TRBV11-1 and TRBJ2-4, with D possibly being TRBD2 (5 bases). The germline gives CDR1 SGHAT, CDR2 FQDESV (reference sequence). CDR3 length: 14 amino acids. V was trimmed by 4 bases and J by 9 bases, leaving 16 bases between them. CDR3 bases: TGTGCCAGCAGCTCCACGGTAGCCCGGGGCATTCAGTACTTC. Its translation is CASSSTVARGIQYF.

The rearrangement uses TRBV11-1 and TRBJ2-2; D unclear. The CDR3 loop spans 20 amino acids. Germline V CDR1 and CDR2: SGHAT, FQDESV (reference sequence). V gave up 1 base and J gave up 3 bases, with 24 bases separating them. CDR3 nucleotide sequence: TGTGCCAGCAGCTTAGTTTCGCCGGAACGTTCTGGGTTCTACACCGGGGAGCTGTTTTTT. It specifies CASSLVSPERSGFYTGELFF.

The CDR3 nucleotides read TGTGCCAGCAGCTTAGTCCCTTTCATGACAGTAGGGACCTCCAACGCGAACACCGGGGAGCTGTTTTTT. It encodes CASSLVPFMTVGTSNANTGELFF. V gene TRBV11-2 combines with J gene TRBJ2-2; D is tentatively TRBD1 or TRBD2 (5 bases each). V lost 1 base, J lost 0 bases, and 30 bases lay in between. CDR1 is SGHAT and CDR2 is FQNNGV in the germline V gene. The CDR3 loop spans 23 amino acids.

The sample holds many counts of this clonotype. The rearrangement links TRBV7-2 to TRBJ2-1; weak D call: TRBD2 (6 bases). V was trimmed by 1 base and J by 5 bases, leaving 9 bases between them. The CDR3 is 14 amino acids. Germline CDR1 reads SGHTA; CDR2 reads FQGNSA. CDR3 in DNA: TGTGCCAGCAGCTTAGGGGGGGAAAACAATGAGCAGTTCTTC. Protein product: CASSLGGENNEQFF.

The chain carries TRBV11-2 and TRBJ1-1, with D unclear. Looked up from germline, CDR1 is SGHAT and CDR2 is FQNNGV. The V end was cut by 0 bases, the J end by 1 base, with 6 bases between. This CDR3 comprises 14 residues. CDR3 sequence (DNA): TGTGCCAGCAGCTTAGATACGGGGAACACTGAAGCTTTCTTT. This codes for CASSLDTGNTEAFF.

This clonotype was seen a few times. CDR3 nucleotides: TGTGCCAGCAGCCAGCGGGGCCCTATAACCGGGGAGCTGTTTTTT. Translating it yields CASSQRGPITGELFF. The chain uses TRBV7-9 and TRBJ2-2; 7 bases map to TRBD2. The germline CDR1 and CDR2 sequences are SEHNR and FQNEAQ (reference sequence). This CDR3 is built from 15 residues. After removal of 5 bases from V and 5 bases from J, the junction contained 8 bases not matched to a gene.